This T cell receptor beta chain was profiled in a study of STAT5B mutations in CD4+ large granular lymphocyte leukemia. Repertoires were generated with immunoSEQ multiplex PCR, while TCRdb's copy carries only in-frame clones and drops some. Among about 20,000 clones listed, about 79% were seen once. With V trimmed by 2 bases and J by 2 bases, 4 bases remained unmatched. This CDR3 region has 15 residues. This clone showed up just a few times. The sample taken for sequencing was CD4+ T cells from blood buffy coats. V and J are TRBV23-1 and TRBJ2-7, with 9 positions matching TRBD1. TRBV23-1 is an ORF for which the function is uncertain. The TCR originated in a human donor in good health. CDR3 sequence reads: CASSQGTGKPYEQYF. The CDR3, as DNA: TGCGCCAGCAGTCAAGGGACAGGGAAGCCCTACGAGCAGTACTTC.